This entry features one T cell receptor beta chain sequence. Participants were aged about 18 to 100 years from around 25 US areas. Participant-given clinical history determined each cohort assignment. Symptom resolution, clearance, or two negative PCRs marked the recovered donors of Cohort 3. J gave up 2 bases and V 2 bases, and 16 bases lay outside the gene matches. Germline CDR1 LGHDT, CDR2 YNNKEL (reference sequence). This CDR3 has 19 residues. This entry comes from a study of blood T cell repertoires in COVID-19. Study-level information: In each case, the material was cDNA or gDNA derived from T cells, B-cell-depleted T cells, or PBMCs.

Here immunoSEQ multiplex PCR was the method, and the copy in TCRdb shows in-frame clones only, minus some. The data contain hundreds of thousands of clones, around 90% of them singletons. This TCR came from a man in his sixties who had recovered from COVID-19. The chain couples TRBV3-1 (or the pseudogene TRBV3-2) to TRBJ2-3; 7 nucleotides line up with TRBD2. The sequencing input was PBMCs or T cells enriched from blood (not recorded which). DNA of the CDR3: TGTGCCAGCAGCCAAAGATCTGGGAGGGCTAGCAGATACACAGATACGCAGTATTTT. This encodes CASSQRSGRASRYTDTQYF.